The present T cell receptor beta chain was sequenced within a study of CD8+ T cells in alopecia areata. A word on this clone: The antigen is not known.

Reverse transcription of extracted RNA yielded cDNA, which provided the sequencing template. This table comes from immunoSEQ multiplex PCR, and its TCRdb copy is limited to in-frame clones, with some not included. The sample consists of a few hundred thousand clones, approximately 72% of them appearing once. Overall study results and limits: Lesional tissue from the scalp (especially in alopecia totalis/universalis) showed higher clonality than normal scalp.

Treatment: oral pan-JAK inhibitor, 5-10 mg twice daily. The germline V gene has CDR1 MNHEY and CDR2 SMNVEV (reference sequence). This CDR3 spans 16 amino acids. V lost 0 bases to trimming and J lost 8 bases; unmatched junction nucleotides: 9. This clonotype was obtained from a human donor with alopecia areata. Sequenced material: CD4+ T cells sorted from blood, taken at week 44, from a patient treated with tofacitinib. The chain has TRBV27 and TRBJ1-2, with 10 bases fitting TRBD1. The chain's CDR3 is CASSLSGTGAVKGYTF. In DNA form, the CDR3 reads TGTGCCAGCAGTTTATCCGGGACAGGGGCGGTGAAAGGCTACACCTTC.